The TCR beta chain under discussion was sequenced for a study of early T cells in non-severe SARS-CoV-2 infection. Study-level information: Unsorted whole-blood RNA was sequenced in bulk, leaving chains unpaired.

Trimming pared 3 bases from V and 4 bases from J, leaving 18 bases between. Germline CDR1 WNHNN, CDR2 SYGVQD (reference sequence). This CDR3 is built from 16 residues. Individually, cDNA molecules had unique molecular identifiers attached to them. TCRdb used MiXCR to reprocess the 5' RACE reads, holding one entry per CDR3 protein. The sample consists of 55,000 to 70,000 distinct CDR3 sequences, more than 10% of them appearing once. This receptor was identified in an adult who was a healthcare worker with PCR-confirmed SARS-CoV-2 infection or an uninfected control (not recorded which). The donor label of this sample is uncertain. The V and J genes are TRBV10-1 and TRBJ1-1; D gene unclear. Sequences were derived from whole blood, sampled at baseline. The CDR3 nucleotides read TGCGCCAGCAGTGATCGACCTGTCCCACTGACCACTGAAGCTTTCTTT. Translated: CASSDRPVPLTTEAFF.